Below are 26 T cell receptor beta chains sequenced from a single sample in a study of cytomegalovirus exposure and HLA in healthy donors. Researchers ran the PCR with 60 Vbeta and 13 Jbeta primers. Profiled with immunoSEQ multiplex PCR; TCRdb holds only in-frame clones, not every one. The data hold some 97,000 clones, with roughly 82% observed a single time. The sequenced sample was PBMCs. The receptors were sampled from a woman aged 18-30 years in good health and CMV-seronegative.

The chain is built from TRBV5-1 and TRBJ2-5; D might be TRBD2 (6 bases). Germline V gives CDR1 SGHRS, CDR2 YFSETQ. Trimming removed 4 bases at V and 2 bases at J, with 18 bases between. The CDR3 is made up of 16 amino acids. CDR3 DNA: TGCGCCAGCAGCCCACACGGTTGGGGGGATCAAGAGACCCAGTACTTC. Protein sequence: CASSPHGWGDQETQYF.

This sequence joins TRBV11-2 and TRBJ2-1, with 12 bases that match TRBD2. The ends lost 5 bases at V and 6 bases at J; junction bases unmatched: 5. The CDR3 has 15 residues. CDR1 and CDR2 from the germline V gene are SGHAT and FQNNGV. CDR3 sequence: CASSRLAGAGNEQFF. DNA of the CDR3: TGTGCCAGCAGCCGACTAGCGGGAGCGGGCAATGAGCAGTTCTTC.

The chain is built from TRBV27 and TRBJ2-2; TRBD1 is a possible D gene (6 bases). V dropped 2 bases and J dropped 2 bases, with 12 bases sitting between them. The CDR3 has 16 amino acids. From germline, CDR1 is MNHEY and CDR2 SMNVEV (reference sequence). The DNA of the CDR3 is TGTGCCAGCAGTTTAGTAAGGGGACATAACACCGGGGAGCTGTTTTTT. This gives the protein CASSLVRGHNTGELFF.

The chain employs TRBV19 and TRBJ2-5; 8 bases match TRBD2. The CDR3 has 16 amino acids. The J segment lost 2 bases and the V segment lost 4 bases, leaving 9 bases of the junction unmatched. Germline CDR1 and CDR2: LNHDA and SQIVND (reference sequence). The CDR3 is CASSTRRSGDQETQYF. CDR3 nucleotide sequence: TGTGCCAGTAGTACCCGGCGTAGCGGGGATCAAGAGACCCAGTACTTC.

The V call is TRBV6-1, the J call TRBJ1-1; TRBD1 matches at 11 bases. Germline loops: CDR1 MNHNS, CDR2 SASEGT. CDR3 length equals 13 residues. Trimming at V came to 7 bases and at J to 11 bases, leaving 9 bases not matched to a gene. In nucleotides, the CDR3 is TGTGCCAGCACCCGGGACAGGGGGGATTATGCTTTCTTT. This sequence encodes CASTRDRGDYAFF.

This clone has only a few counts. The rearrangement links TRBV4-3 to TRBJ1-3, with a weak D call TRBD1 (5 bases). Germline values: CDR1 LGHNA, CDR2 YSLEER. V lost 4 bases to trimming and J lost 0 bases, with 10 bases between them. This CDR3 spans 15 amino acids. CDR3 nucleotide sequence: TGCGCCAGCAGCCGGGGCAGCTTCTCTGGAAACACCATATATTTT. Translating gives CASSRGSFSGNTIYF.

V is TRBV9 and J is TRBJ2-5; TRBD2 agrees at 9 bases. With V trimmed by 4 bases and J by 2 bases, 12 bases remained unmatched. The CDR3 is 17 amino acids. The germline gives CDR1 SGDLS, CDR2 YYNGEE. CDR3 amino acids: CASSPGVLAGIQETQYF. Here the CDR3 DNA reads TGTGCCAGCAGCCCCGGGGTCCTAGCGGGAATACAAGAGACCCAGTACTTC. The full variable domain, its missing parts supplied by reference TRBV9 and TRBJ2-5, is DSGVTQTPKHLITATGQRVTLRCSPRSGDLSVYWYQQSLDQGLQFLIQYYNGEERAKGNILERFSAQQFPDLHSELNLSSLELGDSALYFCASSPGVLAGIQETQYFGPGTRLLVL.

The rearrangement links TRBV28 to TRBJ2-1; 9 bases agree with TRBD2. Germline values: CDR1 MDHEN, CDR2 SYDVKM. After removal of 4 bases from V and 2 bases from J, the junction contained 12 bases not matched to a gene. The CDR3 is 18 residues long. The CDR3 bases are TGTGCCAGCAGTTCCGGACTAGCGCTCGGGGTTGCCTACAATGAGCAGTTCTTC. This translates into CASSSGLALGVAYNEQFF.

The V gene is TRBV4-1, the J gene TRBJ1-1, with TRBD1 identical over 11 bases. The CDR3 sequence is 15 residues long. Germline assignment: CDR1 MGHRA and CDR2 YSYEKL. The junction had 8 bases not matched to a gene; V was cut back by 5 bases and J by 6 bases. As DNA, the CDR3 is TGCGCCAGCAGCGGGGGACAGGGGGGGCGTGCTGAAGCTTTCTTT. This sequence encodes CASSGGQGGRAEAFF.

The CDR3 DNA follows: TGTGCCAGCAGCCCGTATCCGACCCTAGCTGGGGACTATGGCTACACCTTC. Protein: CASSPYPTLAGDYGYTF. V usage is TRBV9 and J usage is TRBJ1-2; no firm D call. Germline V gene data show CDR1 as SGDLS and CDR2 as YYNGEE. V lost 4 bases, J lost 3 bases, and 22 bases lay in between. The CDR3 contains 17 residues.

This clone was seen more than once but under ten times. CDR3 nucleotide sequence: TGTGCCAGCAGCCCGGAGTCCTCCTACAATGAGCAGTTCTTC. It yields the protein CASSPESSYNEQFF. This rearrangement joins TRBV4-2 to TRBJ2-1; no clear D. This CDR3 has 14 residues. Germline V gene lookup returns CDR1 LGHNA and CDR2 YNFKEQ. The V end was cut by 4 bases, the J end by 0 bases, with 7 bases between.

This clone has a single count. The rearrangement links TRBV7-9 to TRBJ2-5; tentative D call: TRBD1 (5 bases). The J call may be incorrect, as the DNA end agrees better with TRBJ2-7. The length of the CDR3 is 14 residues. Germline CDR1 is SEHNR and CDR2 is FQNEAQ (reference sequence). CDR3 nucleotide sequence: TGTGCCAGCAGCTTAGATGGGGCCCCCTACGAGCAGTACTTC. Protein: CASSLDGAPYEQYF.

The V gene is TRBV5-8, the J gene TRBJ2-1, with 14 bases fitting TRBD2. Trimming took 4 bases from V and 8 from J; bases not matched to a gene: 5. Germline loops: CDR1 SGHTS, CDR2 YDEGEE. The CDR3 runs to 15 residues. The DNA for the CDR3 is TGTGCCAGCAGCCAGGGGACTAGCGGGAGCGATGAGCAGTTCTTC. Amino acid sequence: CASSQGTSGSDEQFF.

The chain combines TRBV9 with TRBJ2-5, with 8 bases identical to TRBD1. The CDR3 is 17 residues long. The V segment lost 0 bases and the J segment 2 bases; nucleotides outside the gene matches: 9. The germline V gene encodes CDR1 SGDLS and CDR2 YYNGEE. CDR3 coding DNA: TGTGCCAGCAGCGTAGCAAGCACCGGGACAGGACAAGAGACCCAGTACTTC. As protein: CASSVASTGTGQETQYF.

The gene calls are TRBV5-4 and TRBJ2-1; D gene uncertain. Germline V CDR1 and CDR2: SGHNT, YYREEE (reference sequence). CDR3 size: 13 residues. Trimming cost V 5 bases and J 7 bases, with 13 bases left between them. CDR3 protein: CASRAAGLNEQFF. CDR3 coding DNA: TGTGCCAGCAGGGCCGCCGGGTTGAATGAGCAGTTCTTC.

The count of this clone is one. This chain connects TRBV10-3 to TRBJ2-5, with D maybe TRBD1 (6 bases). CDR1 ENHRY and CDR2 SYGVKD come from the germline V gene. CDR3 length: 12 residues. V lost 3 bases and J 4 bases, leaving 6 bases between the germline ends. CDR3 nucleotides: TGTGCCATCAGTGACAGGGGAGAGACCCAGTACTTC. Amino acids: CAISDRGETQYF.

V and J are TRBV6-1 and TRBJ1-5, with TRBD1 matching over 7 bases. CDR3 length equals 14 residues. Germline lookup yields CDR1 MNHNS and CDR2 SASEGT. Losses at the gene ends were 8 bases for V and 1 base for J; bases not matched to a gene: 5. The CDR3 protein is CASSQGLSNQPQHF. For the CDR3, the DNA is TGTGCCAGCTCACAGGGGTTGAGCAATCAGCCCCAGCATTTT.

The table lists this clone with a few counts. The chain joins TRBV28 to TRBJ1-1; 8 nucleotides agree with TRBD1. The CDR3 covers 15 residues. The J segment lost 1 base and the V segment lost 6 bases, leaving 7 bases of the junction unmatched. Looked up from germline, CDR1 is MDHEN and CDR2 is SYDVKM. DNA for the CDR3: TGTGCCAGCAGAGGACAGGGTAGACGGAACACTGAAGCTTTCTTT. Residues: CASRGQGRRNTEAFF.

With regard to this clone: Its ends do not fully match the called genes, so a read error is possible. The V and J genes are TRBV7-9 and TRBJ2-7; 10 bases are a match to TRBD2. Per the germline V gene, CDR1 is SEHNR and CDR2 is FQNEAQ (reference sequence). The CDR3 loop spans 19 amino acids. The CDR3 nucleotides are TGTTCCAGCAGCTCCCTCCTAACAAATACACTAGCGGGGCCCTACGAGCAGTACTTC. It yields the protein CSSSSLLTNTLAGPYEQYF.

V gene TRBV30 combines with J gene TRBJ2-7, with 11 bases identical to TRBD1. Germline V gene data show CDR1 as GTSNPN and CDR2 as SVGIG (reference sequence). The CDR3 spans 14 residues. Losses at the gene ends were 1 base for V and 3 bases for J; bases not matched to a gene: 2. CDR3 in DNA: TGTGCCTGGAGTGGGACAGGGGGCATCTACGAGCAGTACTTC. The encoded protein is CAWSGTGGIYEQYF.

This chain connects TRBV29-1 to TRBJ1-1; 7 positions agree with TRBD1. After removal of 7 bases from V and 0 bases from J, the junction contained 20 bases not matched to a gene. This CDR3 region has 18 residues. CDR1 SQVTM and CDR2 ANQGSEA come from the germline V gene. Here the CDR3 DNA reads TGCAGCGCACCGACAAACAGGGGTTCTTATTCAATGAACACTGAAGCTTTCTTT. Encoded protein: CSAPTNRGSYSMNTEAFF.

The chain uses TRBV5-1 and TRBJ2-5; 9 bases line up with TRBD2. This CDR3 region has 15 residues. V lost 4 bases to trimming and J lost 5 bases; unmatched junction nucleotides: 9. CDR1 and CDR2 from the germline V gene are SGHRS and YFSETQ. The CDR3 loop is CASSPAAGGRETQYF. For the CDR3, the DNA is TGCGCCAGCAGCCCGGCGGCGGGGGGGCGGGAGACCCAGTACTTC.

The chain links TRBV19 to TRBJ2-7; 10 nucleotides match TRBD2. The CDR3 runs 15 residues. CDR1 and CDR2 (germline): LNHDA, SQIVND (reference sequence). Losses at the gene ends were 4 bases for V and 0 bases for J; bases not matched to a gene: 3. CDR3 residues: CASSRVAGGSYEQYF. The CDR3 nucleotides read TGTGCCAGTAGTAGGGTAGCGGGGGGCTCCTACGAGCAGTACTTC. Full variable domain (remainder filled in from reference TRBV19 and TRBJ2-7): DGGITQSPKYLFRKEGQNVTLSCEQNLNHDAMYWYRQDPGQGLRLIYYSQIVNDFQKGDIAEGYSVSREKKESFPLTVTSAQKNPTAFYLCASSRVAGGSYEQYFGPGTRLTVT.

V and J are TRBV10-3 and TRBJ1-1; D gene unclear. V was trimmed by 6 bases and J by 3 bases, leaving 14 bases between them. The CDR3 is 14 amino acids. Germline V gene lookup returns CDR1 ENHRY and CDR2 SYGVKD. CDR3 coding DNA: TGTGCCATCAGCGCCAGACCCGGGGACACTGAAGCTTTCTTT. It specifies CAISARPGDTEAFF.

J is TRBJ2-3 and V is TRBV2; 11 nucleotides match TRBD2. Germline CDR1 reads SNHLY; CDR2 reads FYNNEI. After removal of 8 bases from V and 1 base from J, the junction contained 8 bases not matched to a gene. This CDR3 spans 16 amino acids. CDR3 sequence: CASSRLAGIRTDTQYF. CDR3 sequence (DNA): TGTGCCAGCTCCAGACTAGCGGGGATTCGCACAGATACGCAGTATTTT.

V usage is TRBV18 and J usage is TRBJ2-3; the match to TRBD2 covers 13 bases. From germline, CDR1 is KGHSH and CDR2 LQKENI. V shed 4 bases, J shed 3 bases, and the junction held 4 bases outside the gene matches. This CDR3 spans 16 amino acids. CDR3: CASSQGTSGTTDTQYF. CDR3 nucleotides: TGTGCCAGCTCACAAGGGACTAGCGGGACAACAGATACGCAGTATTTT. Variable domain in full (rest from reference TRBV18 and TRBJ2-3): NAGVMQNPRHLVRRRGQEARLRCSPMKGHSHVYWYRQLPEEGLKFMVYLQKENIIDESGMPKERFSAEFPKEGPSILRIQQVVRGDSAAYFCASSQGTSGTTDTQYFGPGTRLTVL.